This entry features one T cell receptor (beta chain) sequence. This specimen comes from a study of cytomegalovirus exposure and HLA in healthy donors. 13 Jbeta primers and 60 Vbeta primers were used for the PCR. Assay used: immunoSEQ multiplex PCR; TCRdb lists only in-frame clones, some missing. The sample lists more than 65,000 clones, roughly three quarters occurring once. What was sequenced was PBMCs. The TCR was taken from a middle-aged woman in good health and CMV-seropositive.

CDR3 loop: CASSKKQGADQPQHF. In nucleotides, the CDR3 is TGTGCCAGCAGTAAGAAACAGGGGGCTGATCAGCCCCAGCATTTT. The chain is built from TRBV28 and TRBJ1-5, with 9 bases matching TRBD1. In germline, CDR1 is MDHEN, CDR2 SYDVKM. The CDR3 is 15 amino acids. Trimming took 5 bases from V and 5 from J; bases not matched to a gene: 7.